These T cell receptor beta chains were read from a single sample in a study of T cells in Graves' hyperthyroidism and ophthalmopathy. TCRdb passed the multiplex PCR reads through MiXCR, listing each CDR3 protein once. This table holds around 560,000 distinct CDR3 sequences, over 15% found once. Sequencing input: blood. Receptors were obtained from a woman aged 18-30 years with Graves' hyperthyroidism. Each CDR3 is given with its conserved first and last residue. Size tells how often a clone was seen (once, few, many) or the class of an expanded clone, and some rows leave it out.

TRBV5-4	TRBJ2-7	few	CASSPRQEAYEQYF
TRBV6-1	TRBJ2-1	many	CASSPGLAGRTDEQFF
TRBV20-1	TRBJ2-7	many	CSLPGPGLYEQYF
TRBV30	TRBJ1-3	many	CAWSVSAGTGNTIYF
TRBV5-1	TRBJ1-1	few	CTSRRGVGNTEAFF
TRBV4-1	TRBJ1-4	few	CASSQDPGADEKLFF
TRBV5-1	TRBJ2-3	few	CASSLDSGTGETDTQYF
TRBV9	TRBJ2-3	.	CASSYQGSRTDTQYF
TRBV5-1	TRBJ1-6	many	CASKWTTGAGEGSPLHF
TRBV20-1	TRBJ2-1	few	CSARSGTGYDEQFF
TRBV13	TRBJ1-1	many	CASSSINTEAFF
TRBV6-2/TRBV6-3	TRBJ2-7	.	CASSYSGTENEQYF
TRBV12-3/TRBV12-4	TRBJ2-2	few	CASSSPTGTGELFF
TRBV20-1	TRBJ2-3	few	CSARQLIADTQYF
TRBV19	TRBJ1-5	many	CASSMGRENSHQPQHF
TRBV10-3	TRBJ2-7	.	CAISESGGLSSYEQYF
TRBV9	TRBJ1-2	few	CASSLGGGAGGYTF
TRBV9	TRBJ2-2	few	CASSERVSTGELFF
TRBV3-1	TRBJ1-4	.	CASSQLREGRQKLFF
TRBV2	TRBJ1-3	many	CASRVTGSAGNTIYF
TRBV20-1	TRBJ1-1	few	CSATPSNTEAFF
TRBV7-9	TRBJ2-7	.	CASSPRDLRHEQYF
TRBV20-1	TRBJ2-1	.	CSATTSHNEQFF
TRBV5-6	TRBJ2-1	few	CASSPGTSVNEQFF
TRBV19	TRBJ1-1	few	CASSIGMVWLGTEAFF
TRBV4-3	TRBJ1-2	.	CASSQDLEAGTYGYTF
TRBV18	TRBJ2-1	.	CASSPGGNDEQFF
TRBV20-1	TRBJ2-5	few	CSARESAYAHKETQYF
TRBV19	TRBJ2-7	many	CASSIGKEPYEQYF
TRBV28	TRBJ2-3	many	CASSLPPGPRKGTDTQYF
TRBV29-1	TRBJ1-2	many	CSADSNYGYTF
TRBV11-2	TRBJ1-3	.	CASSQYSGTGYSGNTIYF
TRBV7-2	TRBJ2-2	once	CASRLTGKNTGELFF
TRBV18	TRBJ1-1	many	CASSPYAGQMNTEAFF
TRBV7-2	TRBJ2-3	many	CASSYEREDTQYF
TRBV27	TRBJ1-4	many	CASSPKGLGGDDEKLFF
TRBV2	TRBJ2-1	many	CASSGGVAVGRIYEQFF
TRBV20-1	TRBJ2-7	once	CSARGVLAGVYEQYF
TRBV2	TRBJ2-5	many	CASMGRARETQYF
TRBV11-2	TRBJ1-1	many	CASSLQQGMNTEAFF
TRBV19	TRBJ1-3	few	CASSAVNLRWSNTIYF
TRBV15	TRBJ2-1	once	CATSRDYLASSYNEQFF
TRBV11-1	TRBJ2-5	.	CASSLIGAIRQGPLQETQYF
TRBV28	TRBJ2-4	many	CASSPVSSLGRGNIQYF
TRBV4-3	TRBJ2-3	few	CASSLSPSGGGTDTQYF
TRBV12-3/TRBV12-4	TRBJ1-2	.	CASSLRTGGNYGYTF
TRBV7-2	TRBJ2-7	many	CASVPMVGDEQYF
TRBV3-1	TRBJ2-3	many	CASSHARTSTQYF
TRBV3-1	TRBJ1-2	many	CASSPAGQANYGYTF
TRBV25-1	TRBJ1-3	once	CASSGLTVTSSGNTIYF
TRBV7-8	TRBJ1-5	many	CASTSTGGRVSNQPQHF
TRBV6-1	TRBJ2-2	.	CASSSQGGRVGELFF
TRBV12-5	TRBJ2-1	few	CASGLVPEGNEQFF
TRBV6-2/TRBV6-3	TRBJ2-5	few	CASSPGWGQETQYF
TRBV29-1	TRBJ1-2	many	CSAGQTNYGYTF